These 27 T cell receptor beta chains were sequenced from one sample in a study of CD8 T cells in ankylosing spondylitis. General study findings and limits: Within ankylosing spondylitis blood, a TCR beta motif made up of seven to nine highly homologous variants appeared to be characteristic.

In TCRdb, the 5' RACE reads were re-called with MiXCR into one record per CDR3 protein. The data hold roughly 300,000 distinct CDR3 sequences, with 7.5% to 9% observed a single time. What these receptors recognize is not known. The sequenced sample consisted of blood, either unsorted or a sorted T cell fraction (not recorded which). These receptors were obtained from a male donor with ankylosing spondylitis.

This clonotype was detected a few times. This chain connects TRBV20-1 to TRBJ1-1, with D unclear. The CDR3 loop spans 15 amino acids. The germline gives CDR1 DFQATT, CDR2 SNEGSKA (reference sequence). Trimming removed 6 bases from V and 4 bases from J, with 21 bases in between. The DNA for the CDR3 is TGCAGTGCCGGGTCTCCCTGGGAAGAGGGCACTGAAGCTTTCTTT. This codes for CSAGSPWEEGTEAFF.

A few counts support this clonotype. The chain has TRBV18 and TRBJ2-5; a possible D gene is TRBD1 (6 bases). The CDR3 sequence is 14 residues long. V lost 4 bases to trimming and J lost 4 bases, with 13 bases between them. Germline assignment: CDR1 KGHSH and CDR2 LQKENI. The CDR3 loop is CASSLTDRRETQYF. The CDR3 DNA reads TGTGCCAGCTCACTTACGGACAGAAGAGAGACCCAGTACTTC.

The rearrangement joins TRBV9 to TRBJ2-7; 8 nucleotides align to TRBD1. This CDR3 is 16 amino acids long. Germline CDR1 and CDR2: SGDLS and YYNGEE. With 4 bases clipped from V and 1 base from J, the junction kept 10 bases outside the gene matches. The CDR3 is CASSTQQGEISYEQYF. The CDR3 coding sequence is TGTGCCAGCAGCACGCAACAGGGGGAAATTTCCTACGAGCAGTACTTC.

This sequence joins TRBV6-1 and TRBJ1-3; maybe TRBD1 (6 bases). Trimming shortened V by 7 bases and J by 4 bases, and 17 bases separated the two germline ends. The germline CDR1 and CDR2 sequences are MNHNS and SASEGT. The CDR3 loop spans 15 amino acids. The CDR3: CASIKLGTRGNTIYF. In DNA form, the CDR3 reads TGTGCCAGCATCAAACTCGGGACACGAGGAAACACCATATATTTT.

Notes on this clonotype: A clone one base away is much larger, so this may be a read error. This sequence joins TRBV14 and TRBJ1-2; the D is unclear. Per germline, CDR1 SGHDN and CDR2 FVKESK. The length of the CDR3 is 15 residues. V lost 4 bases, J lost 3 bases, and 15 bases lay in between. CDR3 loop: CASSLSRNLYYGYTF. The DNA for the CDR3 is TGTGCCAGCAGCCTTTCGAGGAACCTTTACTATGGCTACACCTTC.

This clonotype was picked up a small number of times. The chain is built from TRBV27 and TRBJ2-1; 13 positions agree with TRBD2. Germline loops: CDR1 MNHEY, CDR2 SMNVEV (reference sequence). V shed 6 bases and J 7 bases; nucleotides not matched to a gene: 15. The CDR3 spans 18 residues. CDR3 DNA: TGTGCCAGCAGCTACCTCAGAAAACTAGCGGGAGGGGGTAATGAGCAGTTCTTC. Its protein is CASSYLRKLAGGGNEQFF.

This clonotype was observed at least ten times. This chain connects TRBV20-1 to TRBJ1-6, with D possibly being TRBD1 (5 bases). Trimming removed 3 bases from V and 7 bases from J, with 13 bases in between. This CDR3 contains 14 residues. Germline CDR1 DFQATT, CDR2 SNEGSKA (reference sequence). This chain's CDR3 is CSASGGLGNSPLHF. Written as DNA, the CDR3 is TGCAGTGCTAGTGGGGGACTGGGGAATTCACCCCTCCACTTT.

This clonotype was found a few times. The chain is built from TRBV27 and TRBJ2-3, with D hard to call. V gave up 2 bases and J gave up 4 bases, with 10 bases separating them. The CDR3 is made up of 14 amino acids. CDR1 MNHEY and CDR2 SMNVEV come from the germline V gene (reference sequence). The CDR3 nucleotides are TGTGCCAGCAGTTTAGCCCATCGTCCAGATACGCAGTATTTT. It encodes CASSLAHRPDTQYF.

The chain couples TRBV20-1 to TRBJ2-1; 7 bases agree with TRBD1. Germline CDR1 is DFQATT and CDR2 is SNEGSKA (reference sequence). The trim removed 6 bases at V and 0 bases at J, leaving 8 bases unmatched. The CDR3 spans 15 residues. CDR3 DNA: TGCAGTGCGGAGGACAGGAGGAGCTCCTACAATGAGCAGTTCTTC. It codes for CSAEDRRSSYNEQFF.

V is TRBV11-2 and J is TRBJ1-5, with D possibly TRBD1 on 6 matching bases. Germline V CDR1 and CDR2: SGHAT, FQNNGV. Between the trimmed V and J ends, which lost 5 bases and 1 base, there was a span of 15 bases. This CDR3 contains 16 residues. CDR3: CASSLARGWSNQPQHF. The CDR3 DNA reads TGTGCCAGCAGCCTCGCCAGGGGTTGGAGCAATCAGCCCCAGCATTTT.

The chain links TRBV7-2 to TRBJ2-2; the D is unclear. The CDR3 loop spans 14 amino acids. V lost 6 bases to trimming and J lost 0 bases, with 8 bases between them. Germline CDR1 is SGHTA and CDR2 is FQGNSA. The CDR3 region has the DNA TGTGCCAGCAGACCTGCCGCGAACACCGGGGAGCTGTTTTTT. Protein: CASRPAANTGELFF.

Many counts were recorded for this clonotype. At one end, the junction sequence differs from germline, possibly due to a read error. Written as DNA, the CDR3 is TGTGCCAGCAGTTTCGGAGGGGAAGAGACCCAGTACTTC. This gives the protein CASSFGGEETQYF. This chain links TRBV5-1 with TRBJ2-5; possible D gene TRBD2, 6 bases. This CDR3 spans 13 amino acids. Germline CDR1 reads SGHRS; CDR2 reads YFSETQ. Based on the CDR3 plus reference TRBV5-1 and TRBJ2-5, the full variable domain is KAGVTQTPRYLIKTRGQQVTLSCSPISGHRSVSWYQQTPGQGLQFLFEYFSETQRNKGNFPGRFSGRQFSNSRSEMNVSTLELGDSALYLCASSFGGEETQYFGPGTRLLVL.

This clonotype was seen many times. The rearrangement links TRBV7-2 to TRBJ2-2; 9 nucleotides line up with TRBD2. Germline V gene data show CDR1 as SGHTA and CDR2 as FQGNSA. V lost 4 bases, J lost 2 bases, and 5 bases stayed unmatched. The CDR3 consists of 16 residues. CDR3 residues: CASSWRLAANTGELFF. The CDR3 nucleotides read TGTGCCAGCAGCTGGCGACTAGCGGCCAACACCGGGGAGCTGTTTTTT. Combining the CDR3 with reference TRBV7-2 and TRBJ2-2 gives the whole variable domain GAGVSQSPSNKVTEKGKDVELRCDPISGHTALYWYRQSLGQGLEFLIYFQGNSAPDKSGLPSDRFSAERTGGSVSTLTIQRTQQEDSAVYLCASSWRLAANTGELFFGEGSRLTVL.

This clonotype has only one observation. The CDR3, as DNA: TGCGCCAGCAGCTTGAGGGTAGCGGGAGGGGACGAGACCCAGTACTTC. Its protein product is CASSLRVAGGDETQYF. The chain carries TRBV5-1 and TRBJ2-5; 11 bases are shared with TRBD2. CDR1 is SGHRS, CDR2 YFSETQ, per germline. The junction had 7 bases not matched to a gene; V was cut back by 1 base and J by 5 bases. The CDR3 has 16 amino acids.

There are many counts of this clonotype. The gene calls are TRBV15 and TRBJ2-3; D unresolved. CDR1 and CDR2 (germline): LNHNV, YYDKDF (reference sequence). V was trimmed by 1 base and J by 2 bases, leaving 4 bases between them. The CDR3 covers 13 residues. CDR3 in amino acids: CATSRVNTDTQYF. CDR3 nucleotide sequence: TGTGCCACCAGCAGAGTGAACACAGATACGCAGTATTTT.

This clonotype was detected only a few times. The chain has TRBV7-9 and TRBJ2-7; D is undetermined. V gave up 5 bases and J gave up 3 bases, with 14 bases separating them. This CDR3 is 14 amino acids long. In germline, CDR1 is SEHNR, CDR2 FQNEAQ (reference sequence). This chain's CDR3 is CASSPADWDYEQYF. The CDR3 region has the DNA TGTGCCAGCAGCCCTGCCGACTGGGACTACGAGCAGTACTTC.

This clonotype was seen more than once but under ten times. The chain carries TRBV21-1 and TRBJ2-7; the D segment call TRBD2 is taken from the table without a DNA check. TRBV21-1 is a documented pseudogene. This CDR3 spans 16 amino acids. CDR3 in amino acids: CASSYRTGPNSYEQYF. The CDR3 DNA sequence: TGTGCCAGCAGCTACCGAACCGGGCCCAACTCCTACGAGCAGTACTTC.

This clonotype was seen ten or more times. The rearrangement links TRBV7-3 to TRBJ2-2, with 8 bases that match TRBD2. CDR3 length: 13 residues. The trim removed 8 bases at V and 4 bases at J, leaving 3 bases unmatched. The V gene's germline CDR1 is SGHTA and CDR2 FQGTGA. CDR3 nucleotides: TGTGCCAGCTCAGCGGGAGTCACCGGGGAGCTGTTTTTT. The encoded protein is CASSAGVTGELFF.

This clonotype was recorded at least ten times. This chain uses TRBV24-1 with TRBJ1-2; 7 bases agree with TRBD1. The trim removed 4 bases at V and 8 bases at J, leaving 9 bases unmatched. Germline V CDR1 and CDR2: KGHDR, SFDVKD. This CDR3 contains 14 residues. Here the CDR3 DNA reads TGTGCCACCAGTGACAATAGGGGGCTCGGAGGCTACACCTTC. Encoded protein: CATSDNRGLGGYTF.

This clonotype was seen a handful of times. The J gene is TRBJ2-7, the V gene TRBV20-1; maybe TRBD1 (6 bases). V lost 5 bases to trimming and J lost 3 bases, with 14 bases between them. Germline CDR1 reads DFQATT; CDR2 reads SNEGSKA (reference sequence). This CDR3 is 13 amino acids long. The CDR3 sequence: CSAGRDKVYEQYF. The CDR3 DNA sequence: TGCAGTGCTGGCCGGGACAAAGTCTACGAGCAGTACTTC.

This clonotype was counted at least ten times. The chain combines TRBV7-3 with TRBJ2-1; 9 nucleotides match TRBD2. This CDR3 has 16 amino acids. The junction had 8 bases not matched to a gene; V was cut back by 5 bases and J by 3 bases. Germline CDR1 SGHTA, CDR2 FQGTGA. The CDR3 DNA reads TGTGCCAGCAGCCCCAGAAGGACTAGCGTCTACAATGAGCAGTTCTTC. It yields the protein CASSPRRTSVYNEQFF. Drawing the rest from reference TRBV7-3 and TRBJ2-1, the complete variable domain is GAGVSQTPSNKVTEKGKYVELRCDPISGHTALYWYRQSLGQGPEFLIYFQGTGAADDSGLPNDRFFAVRPEGSVSTLKIQRTERGDSAVYLCASSPRRTSVYNEQFFGPGTRLTVL.

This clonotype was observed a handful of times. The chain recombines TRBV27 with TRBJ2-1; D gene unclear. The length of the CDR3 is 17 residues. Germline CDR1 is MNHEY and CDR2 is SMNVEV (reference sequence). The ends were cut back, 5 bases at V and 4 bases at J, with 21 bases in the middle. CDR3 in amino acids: CASSPLLSQLRYNEQFF. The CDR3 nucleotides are TGTGCCAGCAGTCCCCTCCTATCTCAGCTGCGGTACAATGAGCAGTTCTTC.

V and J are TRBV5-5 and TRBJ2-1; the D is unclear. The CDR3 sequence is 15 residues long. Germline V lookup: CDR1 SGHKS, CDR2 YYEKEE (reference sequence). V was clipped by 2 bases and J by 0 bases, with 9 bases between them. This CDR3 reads CASSFLQSSYNEQFF. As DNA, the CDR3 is TGTGCCAGCAGCTTCTTACAGAGCTCCTACAATGAGCAGTTCTTC.

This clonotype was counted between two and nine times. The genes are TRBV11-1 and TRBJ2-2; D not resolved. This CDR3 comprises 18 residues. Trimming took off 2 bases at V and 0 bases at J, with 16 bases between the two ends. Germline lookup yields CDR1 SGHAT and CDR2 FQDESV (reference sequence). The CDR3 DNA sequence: TGTGCCAGCAGCTTAAACCCAAAGGGCCCGACGAACACCGGGGAGCTGTTTTTT. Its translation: CASSLNPKGPTNTGELFF. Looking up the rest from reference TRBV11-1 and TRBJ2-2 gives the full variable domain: EAEVAQSPRYKITEKSQAVAFWCDPISGHATLYWYRQILGQGPELLVQFQDESVVDDSQLPKDRFSAERLKGVDSTLKIQPAELGDSAMYLCASSLNPKGPTNTGELFFGEGSRLTVL.

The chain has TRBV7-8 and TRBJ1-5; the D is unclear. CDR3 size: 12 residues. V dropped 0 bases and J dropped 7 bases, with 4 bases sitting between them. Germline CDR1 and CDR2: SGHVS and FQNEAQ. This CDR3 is CASSLAHQPQHF. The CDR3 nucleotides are TGTGCCAGCAGCTTAGCCCACCAGCCCCAGCATTTT.

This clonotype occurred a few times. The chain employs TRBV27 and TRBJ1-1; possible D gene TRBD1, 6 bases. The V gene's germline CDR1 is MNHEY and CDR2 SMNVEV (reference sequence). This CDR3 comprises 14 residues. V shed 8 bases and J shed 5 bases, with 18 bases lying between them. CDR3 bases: TGTGCCAGCGGAAATCGGGGGGCTGGGACTGAAGCTTTCTTT. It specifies CASGNRGAGTEAFF.

As DNA, the CDR3 is TGCAGTGCTCGGACTAGAAGAAGTTACGAGCAGTACTTC. It is translated as CSARTRRSYEQYF. The rearrangement joins TRBV20-1 to TRBJ2-7; 7 nucleotides align to TRBD2. Germline assignment: CDR1 DFQATT and CDR2 SNEGSKA (reference sequence). The CDR3 consists of 13 residues. Trimming removed 5 bases from V and 4 bases from J; junction bases left unmatched: 8.